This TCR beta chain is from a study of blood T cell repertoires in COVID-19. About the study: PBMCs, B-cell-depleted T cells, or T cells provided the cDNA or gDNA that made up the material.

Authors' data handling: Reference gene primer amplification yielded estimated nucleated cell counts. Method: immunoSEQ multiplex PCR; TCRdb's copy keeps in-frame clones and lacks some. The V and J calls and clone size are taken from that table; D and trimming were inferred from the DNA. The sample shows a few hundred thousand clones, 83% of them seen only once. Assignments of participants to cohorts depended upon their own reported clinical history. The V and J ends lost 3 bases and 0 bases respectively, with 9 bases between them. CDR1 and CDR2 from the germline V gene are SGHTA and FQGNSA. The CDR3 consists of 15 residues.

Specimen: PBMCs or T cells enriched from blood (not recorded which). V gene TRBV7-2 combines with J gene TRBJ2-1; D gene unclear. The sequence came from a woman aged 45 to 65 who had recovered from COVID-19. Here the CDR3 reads CASSLGASSYNEQFF. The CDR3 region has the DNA TGTGCCAGCAGCTTGGGCGCCAGCTCCTACAATGAGCAGTTCTTC.